A single sample is the source of the 19 T cell receptor beta chains below, sequenced in a study of PD-1 blockade in mismatch repair-deficient tumors. TCRdb keeps only in-frame clones here, not all; method: immunoSEQ multiplex PCR. The profile shows approximately 130,000 clones, approximately 86% of them singletons. The source was peripheral blood, collected 44 weeks after starting pembrolizumab. Every receptor here comes from an adult with mismatch repair-deficient cancer.

V gene TRBV6-5 combines with J gene TRBJ2-7, with D possibly matching TRBD1 (5 bases). The germline V and J ends were trimmed by 6 bases and 3 bases, with 12 bases remaining between them. The CDR3 is made up of 13 amino acids. The germline V gene has CDR1 MNHEY and CDR2 SVGAGI. The CDR3 region has the DNA TGTGCCAGCAGGGCAGGGTCCGTCTACGAGCAGTACTTC. Translating gives CASRAGSVYEQYF.

The gene calls are TRBV10-3 and TRBJ1-2, with 12 bases aligning to TRBD1. Trimming removed 10 bases from V and 7 bases from J; junction bases left unmatched: 10. The CDR3 runs to 14 residues. The V gene's germline CDR1 is ENHRY and CDR2 SYGVKD. CDR3 loop: CATQGQGASVGYTF. In DNA, the CDR3 is TGTGCCACCCAGGGACAGGGGGCTTCTGTTGGCTACACCTTC.

The V call is TRBV5-8, the J call TRBJ2-7, with unresolved D. The CDR3 runs 14 residues. The germline V gene has CDR1 SGHTS and CDR2 YDEGEE. Trimming removed 3 bases from V and 0 bases from J, with 10 bases in between. The CDR3 DNA is TGTGCCAGCAGCTCCCCCTTTCTCTCCTACGAGCAGTACTTC. It specifies CASSSPFLSYEQYF.

The chain joins TRBV29-1 to TRBJ2-7; no reliable D call. Trimming pared 6 bases from V and 1 base from J, leaving 10 bases between. Germline V CDR1 and CDR2: SQVTM, ANQGSEA. This CDR3 comprises 12 residues. This chain's CDR3 is CSVADGSYEQYF. The CDR3 nucleotides read TGCAGCGTCGCGGACGGGTCCTACGAGCAGTACTTC.

V is TRBV14 and J is TRBJ2-5; D not resolved. V was pared by 0 bases and J by 6 bases, with 8 bases between. CDR1 and CDR2 from the germline V gene are SGHDN and FVKESK. This CDR3 has 13 residues. CDR3 residues: CASSQEGGKTQYF. The CDR3 nucleotides are TGTGCCAGCAGCCAAGAGGGCGGAAAGACCCAGTACTTC. Using reference TRBV14 and TRBJ2-5 for the parts outside the CDR3, the full variable domain is EAGVTQFPSHSVIEKGQTVTLRCDPISGHDNLYWYRRVMGKEIKFLLHFVKESKQDESGMPNNRFLAERTGGTYSTLKVQPAELEDSGVYFCASSQEGGKTQYFGPGTRLLVL.

The chain employs TRBV15 and TRBJ1-4; no definite D call. Germline V lookup: CDR1 LNHNV, CDR2 YYDKDF (reference sequence). The V gene lost 6 bases and the J gene lost 0 bases, with 8 bases spanning the gap. CDR3 length: 14 amino acids. DNA for the CDR3: TGTGCCACCAGTCCACGGGCAACTAATGAAAAACTGTTTTTT. Translation: CATSPRATNEKLFF.

The CDR3 sequence: CASSPRDRGGTDTQYF. As DNA, the CDR3 is TGTGCCAGCAGCCCCCGGGACAGGGGGGGCACAGATACGCAGTATTTT. This sequence joins TRBV7-9 and TRBJ2-3; 11 positions agree with TRBD1. The trim removed 5 bases at V and 1 base at J, leaving 5 bases unmatched. Germline V CDR1 and CDR2: SEHNR, FQNEAQ (reference sequence). The CDR3 covers 16 residues.

Only a few counts were recorded for this clone. V gene TRBV6-5 combines with J gene TRBJ2-1; D is undetermined. Germline CDR1 reads MNHEY; CDR2 reads SVGAGI. There are 12 residues in the CDR3. V shed 5 bases and J shed 7 bases, with 9 bases lying between them. The CDR3 nucleotides read TGTGCCAGCAGTACCCTAGGGAATGAGCAGTTCTTC. This encodes CASSTLGNEQFF.

The chain combines TRBV25-1 with TRBJ2-2; 7 bases line up with TRBD1. Losses at the gene ends were 6 bases for V and 6 bases for J; bases not matched to a gene: 7. Germline CDR1 reads MGHDK; CDR2 reads SYGVNS. This CDR3 is 14 amino acids long. DNA of the CDR3: TGTGCCAGCAGGAATCAACAGGGGTCCGGGGAGCTGTTTTTT. Protein sequence: CASRNQQGSGELFF.

The chain carries TRBV15 and TRBJ2-5; no reliable D call. The V gene's germline CDR1 is LNHNV and CDR2 YYDKDF (reference sequence). The CDR3 runs to 14 residues. V dropped 0 bases and J dropped 0 bases, with 5 bases sitting between them. The DNA for the CDR3 is TGTGCCACCAGCAGAGATGGGAACCAAGAGACCCAGTACTTC. Its protein product is CATSRDGNQETQYF.

This chain uses TRBV9 with TRBJ2-1; D may match TRBD1 or TRBD2 (7 bases each). Looked up from germline, CDR1 is SGDLS and CDR2 is YYNGEE. V dropped 3 bases and J dropped 3 bases, with 13 bases sitting between them. The length of the CDR3 is 15 residues. CDR3 protein: CASSAGGGLYNEQFF. DNA of the CDR3: TGTGCCAGCAGCGCAGGGGGGGGGCTCTACAATGAGCAGTTCTTC.

The V call is TRBV5-1, the J call TRBJ2-3; no definite D call. CDR3 length: 14 amino acids. In germline, CDR1 is SGHRS, CDR2 YFSETQ. V lost 4 bases, J lost 3 bases, and 12 bases lay in between. The CDR3 DNA sequence: TGCGCCAGCAGCCAATCTTGGGGTACAGATACGCAGTATTTT. The encoded protein is CASSQSWGTDTQYF.

The CDR3 DNA is TGTGCCAGCAGTTACTCGGGTGGGAGCTCCTACGAGCAGTACTTC. The encoded protein is CASSYSGGSSYEQYF. V is TRBV6-5 and J is TRBJ2-7; D perhaps matches TRBD2 (5 bases). The CDR3 is 15 amino acids. Germline V gene data show CDR1 as MNHEY and CDR2 as SVGAGI. V was cut by 0 bases and J by 0 bases, with 9 bases left in between.

The chain recombines TRBV29-1 with TRBJ1-1, with D maybe TRBD1 (6 bases). CDR1 and CDR2 from the germline V gene are SQVTM and ANQGSEA. CDR3 size: 14 residues. The V end was cut by 5 bases, the J end by 7 bases, with 20 bases between. CDR3 sequence: CSVSSVDRVIEAFF. The CDR3 nucleotides are TGCAGCGTTTCTAGCGTGGACAGAGTAATTGAAGCTTTCTTT.

The chain recombines TRBV7-8 with TRBJ2-7; 14 nucleotides line up with TRBD2. From germline, CDR1 is SGHVS and CDR2 FQNEAQ. J lost 0 bases, V lost 6 bases, and 7 bases had no gene match. CDR3 length equals 17 residues. The CDR3 region has the DNA TGTGCCAGCAGTCCGGGACTAGCGGGAGAACTCTCCTACGAGCAGTACTTC. It encodes CASSPGLAGELSYEQYF.

This chain links TRBV18 with TRBJ2-1, with 7 nucleotides matching TRBD1. The germline V gene has CDR1 KGHSH and CDR2 LQKENI. The CDR3 is 15 amino acids. The V gene end was trimmed by 1 base and the J gene end by 2 bases; junction bases not matched to a gene: 2. The CDR3 DNA sequence: TGTGCCAGCTCACCACGTACAGGGGCCTACAATGAGCAGTTCTTC. Translation gives CASSPRTGAYNEQFF.

The J gene is TRBJ2-3, the V gene TRBV2, with D unclear. V dropped 7 bases and J dropped 1 base, with 15 bases sitting between them. Germline V gene data show CDR1 as SNHLY and CDR2 as FYNNEI. The CDR3 is 15 amino acids. CDR3 bases: TGTGCCAGCACAGAGTCCAGGCAGCGCACAGATACGCAGTATTTT. Protein product: CASTESRQRTDTQYF.

The gene calls are TRBV18 and TRBJ2-2; D could derive from TRBD1 or TRBD2 (5 bases each). Germline loops: CDR1 KGHSH, CDR2 LQKENI. The V and J ends lost 6 bases and 1 base respectively, with 12 bases between them. The CDR3 extends over 15 amino acids. CDR3 sequence reads: CASSPGTGNTGELFF. CDR3 DNA sequence: TGTGCCAGCTCCCCGGGGACGGGGAACACCGGGGAGCTGTTTTTT.

V usage is TRBV9 and J usage is TRBJ2-1; 15 nucleotides line up with TRBD2. CDR3 length: 16 amino acids. The germline CDR1 and CDR2 sequences are SGDLS and YYNGEE. V trimming: 3 bases; J trimming: 10 bases; junction bases outside the gene matches: 8. The CDR3 nucleotides are TGTGCCAGCAGCGAGAAGGGACTAGCGGGAGGTTGGGAGCAGTTCTTC. Amino acid sequence: CASSEKGLAGGWEQFF.